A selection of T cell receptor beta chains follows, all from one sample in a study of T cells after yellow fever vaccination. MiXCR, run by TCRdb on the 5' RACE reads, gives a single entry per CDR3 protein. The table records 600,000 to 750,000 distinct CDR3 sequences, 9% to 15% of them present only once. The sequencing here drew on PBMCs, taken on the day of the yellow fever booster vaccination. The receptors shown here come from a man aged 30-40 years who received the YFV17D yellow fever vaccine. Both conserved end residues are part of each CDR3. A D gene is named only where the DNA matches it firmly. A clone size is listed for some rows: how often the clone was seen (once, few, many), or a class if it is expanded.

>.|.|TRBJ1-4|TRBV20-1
TGCAGTGCTGTTGAGGGCGCCAGGGAAAAACTGTTTTTT
CSAVEGAREKLFF
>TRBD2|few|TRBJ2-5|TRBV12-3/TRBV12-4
TGTGCCAGCAGTAGGGAGGGACTAGCGGGAGTCCGAGAGACCCAGTACTTC
CASSREGLAGVRETQYF
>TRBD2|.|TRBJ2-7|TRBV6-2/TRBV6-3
TGTGCCAGCAGTTACTCGACTAGCGGGAGGTTCCACGAGCAGTACTTC
CASSYSTSGRFHEQYF
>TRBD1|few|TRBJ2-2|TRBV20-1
TGCAGTGCTTGGACAGGGAACACCGGGGAGCTGTTTTTT
CSAWTGNTGELFF
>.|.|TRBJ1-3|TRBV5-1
TGCGCCAGCAGCCCCGGACCAAGCTCTGGAAACACCATATATTTT
CASSPGPSSGNTIYF
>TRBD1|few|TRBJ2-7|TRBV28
TGTGCCAGCAGTCCTAATGACAGGGACCACGAGCAGTACTTC
CASSPNDRDHEQYF
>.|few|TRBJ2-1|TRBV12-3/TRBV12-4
TGTGCCAGCAGTTTATCGGGAGTTGACAATGAGCAGTTCTTC
CASSLSGVDNEQFF
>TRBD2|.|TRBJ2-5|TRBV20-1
TGCAGTGCTAGTCGCGTAGCGGGACATTACCAAGAGACCCAGTACTTC
CSASRVAGHYQETQYF
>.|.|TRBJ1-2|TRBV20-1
TGCAGTGCTAGGGGTCGGCTCACTAACTATGGCTACACCTTC
CSARGRLTNYGYTF
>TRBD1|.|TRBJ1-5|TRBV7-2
TGTGCCAGCAGCTCCCAGGGGGGGGGTAATCAGCCCCAGCATTTT
CASSSQGGGNQPQHF
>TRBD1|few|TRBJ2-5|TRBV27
TGTGCCAGCAGTGCCAGCACGGGACAGAAAGAGACCCAGTACTTC
CASSASTGQKETQYF
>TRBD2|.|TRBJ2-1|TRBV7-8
TGTGCCAGCAGCTTACTTCGGGGTAGCGGGTTTTACAATGAGCAGTTCTTC
CASSLLRGSGFYNEQFF
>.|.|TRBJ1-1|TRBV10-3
TGTGCCATCAGGGGCAGCGTGAACACTGAAGCTTTCTTT
CAIRGSVNTEAFF
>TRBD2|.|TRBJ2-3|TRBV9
TGTGCCAGCAGCCCCCGAGGGCTAGCGGGAGTCACAGATACGCAGTATTTT
CASSPRGLAGVTDTQYF
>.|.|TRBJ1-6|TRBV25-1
TGTGCCAGCAGCTATGGAAGGAGCTCCTATAATTCACCCCTCCACTTT
CASSYGRSSYNSPLHF
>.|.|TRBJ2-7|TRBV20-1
TGCAGTGCTCAGGCCGGGATTAAATCGCGCGAGCAGTACTTC
CSAQAGIKSREQYF
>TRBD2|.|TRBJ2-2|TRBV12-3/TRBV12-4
TGTGCCATCAGTCGAACTAGCGGGAGAGTCGCTGTACCCGGGGAGCTGTTTTTT
CAISRTSGRVAVPGELFF
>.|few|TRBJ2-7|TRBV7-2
TGTGCCAGCAGCCGGGGCCTCGCCCGGATGGTCGAGCAGTACTTC
CASSRGLARMVEQYF
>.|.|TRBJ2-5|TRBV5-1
TGCGCCAGCAGCTTCCAGGGCTCGGGGCAAGAGACCCAGTACTTC
CASSFQGSGQETQYF
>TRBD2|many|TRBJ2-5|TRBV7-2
TGTGCCAGCAGCTTAGGGGGTAGCGGGGTGTACCAAGAGACCCAGTACTTC
CASSLGGSGVYQETQYF
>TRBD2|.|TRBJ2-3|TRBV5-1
TGCGCCAGCTCGGAGCGGACTAGCGGGGCAGATACGCAGTATTTT
CASSERTSGADTQYF
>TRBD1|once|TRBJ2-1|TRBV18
TGTGCCAGCTCAGTAGACAGGGCCGATGAGCAGTTCTTC
CASSVDRADEQFF
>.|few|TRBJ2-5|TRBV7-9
TGTGCCAGCAGACTGGGACCCCAGTACTTC
CASRLGPQYF
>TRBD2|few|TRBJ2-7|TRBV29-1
TGCAGCGTTGTGGAAATAGCGGGGATCTACGAGCAGTACTTC
CSVVEIAGIYEQYF
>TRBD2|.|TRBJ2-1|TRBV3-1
TGTGCCAGCAGCCAAGGTCCCACTAGCGGGAGTATCGATGAGCAGTTCTTC
CASSQGPTSGSIDEQFF
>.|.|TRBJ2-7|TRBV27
TGTGCCAGCAGTGCCCGACTGGGAGCCTACGAGCAGTACTTC
CASSARLGAYEQYF
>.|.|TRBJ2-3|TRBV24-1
TGTGCCACCAGTGACCGCACAGATACGCAGTATTTT
CATSDRTDTQYF
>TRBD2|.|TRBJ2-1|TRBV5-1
TGCGCCAGCAGCTTGGTGACTAGCGTCTACAATGAGCAGTTCTTC
CASSLVTSVYNEQFF
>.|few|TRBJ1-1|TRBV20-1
TGCAGTGCTGGTGGGTGGATAGGGGACACTGAAGCTTTCTTT
CSAGGWIGDTEAFF
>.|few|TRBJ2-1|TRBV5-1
TGCGCCAGCAGCTTCGACACATACAATGAGCAGTTCTTC
CASSFDTYNEQFF
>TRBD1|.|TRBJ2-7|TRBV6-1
TGTGCCAGCAGCAAGGGACAGAATCTTTACGAGCAGTACTTC
CASSKGQNLYEQYF
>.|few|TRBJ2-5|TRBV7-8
TGTGCCAGCAGCTTAGGAGGAATTGAGACCCAGTACTTC
CASSLGGIETQYF
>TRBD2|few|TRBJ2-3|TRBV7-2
TGTGCCAGCAGCTTGTCTAGCGGAAGTAGCACAGATACGCAGTATTTT
CASSLSSGSSTDTQYF
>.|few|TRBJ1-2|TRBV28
TGTGCCAGCAGCTTAATGGGGGACTATGGCTACACCTTC
CASSLMGDYGYTF
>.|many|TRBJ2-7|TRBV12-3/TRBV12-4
TGTGCCAGCAGTTTGCGTGGGACCCGATACGAGCAGTACTTC
CASSLRGTRYEQYF
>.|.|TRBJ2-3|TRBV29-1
TGCAGCGCTGGGCCGCAGGGGCCAGATACGCAGTATTTT
CSAGPQGPDTQYF
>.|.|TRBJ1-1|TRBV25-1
TGTGCCAGCAGGGGACGGCGACTTATGAACACTGAAGCTTTCTTT
CASRGRRLMNTEAFF
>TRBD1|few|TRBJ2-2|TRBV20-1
TGCAGTGAGGTGGGACAGGGGGGCACCGGGGAGCTGTTTTTT
CSEVGQGGTGELFF
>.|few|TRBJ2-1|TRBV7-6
TGTGCCAGCAGCTTAAGTTTCGTCTCCTACAATGAGCAGTTCTTC
CASSLSFVSYNEQFF
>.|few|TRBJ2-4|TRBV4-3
TGCGCCAGCAGCCAAGGATGGGGGGCCAAAAACATTCAGTACTTC
CASSQGWGAKNIQYF
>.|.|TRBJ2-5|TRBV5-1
TGCGCCAGCAGCTTGTCACTAGTATTACGAGAGACCCAGTACTTC
CASSLSLVLRETQYF
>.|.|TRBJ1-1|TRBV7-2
TGTGCCAGCAGCCCCAGTGAGGGCCGTGGGAAAGCTTTCTTT
CASSPSEGRGKAFF
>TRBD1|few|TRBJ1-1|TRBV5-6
TGTGCCAGCAGCAGGGACAGGGGGACGGTGAACACTGAAGCTTTCTTT
CASSRDRGTVNTEAFF
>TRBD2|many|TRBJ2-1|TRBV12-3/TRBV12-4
TGTGCCAGCAGTTTAGGAGTAGCGGGAGGTATTGAGCAGTTCTTC
CASSLGVAGGIEQFF
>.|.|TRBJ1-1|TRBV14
TGTGCCAGCAGCCAAGGGCTTGGGACCCCTGTTGAAGCTTTCTTT
CASSQGLGTPVEAFF
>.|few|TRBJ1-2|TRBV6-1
TGTGCCAGCAGACGGCAGGGCGGCTATGGCTACACCTTC
CASRRQGGYGYTF
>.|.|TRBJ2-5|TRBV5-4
TGTGCCAGCAGCTTGCCCCCCCTGACCGGAGGGGAGACCCAGTACTTC
CASSLPPLTGGETQYF
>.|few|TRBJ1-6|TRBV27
TGTGCCAGCAGTTTCACTATAGGTTCACCCCTCCACTTT
CASSFTIGSPLHF
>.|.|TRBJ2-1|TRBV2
TGTGCCAGCAGTGGCAACTGGAATGAGCAGTTCTTC
CASSGNWNEQFF
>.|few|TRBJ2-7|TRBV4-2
TGTGCCAGCAGCCCCAACTGGCGAAGGGCCCTTTACGAGCAGTACTTC
CASSPNWRRALYEQYF
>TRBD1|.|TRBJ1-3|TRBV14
TGTGCCAGCAGCCAACTCGGGACAGAAGGAAACACCATATATTTT
CASSQLGTEGNTIYF
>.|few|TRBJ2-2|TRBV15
TGTGCCACCAGCAGAGGGAGGTTGGAGGGGGAGCTGTTTTTT
CATSRGRLEGELFF
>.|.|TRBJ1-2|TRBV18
TGTGCCAGCTCACCAGTGGGGCCGTATGGCTACACCTTC
CASSPVGPYGYTF
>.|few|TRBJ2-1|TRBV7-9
TGTGCCAGCAGCTTCCAGACAGATGAGCAGTTCTTC
CASSFQTDEQFF
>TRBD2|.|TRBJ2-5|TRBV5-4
TGTGCCAGCAGCTCCGACGGGAGGGTTGGAGAGACCCAGTACTTC
CASSSDGRVGETQYF
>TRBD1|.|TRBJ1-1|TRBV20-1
TGCAGTGCTAAAGGCAGGGGGCTTACTGAAGCTTTCTTT
CSAKGRGLTEAFF
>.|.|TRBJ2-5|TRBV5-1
TGCGCCAGCAGCTTCCCTAGTGCAGGGGAGACCCAGTACTTC
CASSFPSAGETQYF
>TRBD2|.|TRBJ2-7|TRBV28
TGTGCCAGCACCACACCAAGCGGGATGAGCTCCTACGAGCAGTACTTC
CASTTPSGMSSYEQYF
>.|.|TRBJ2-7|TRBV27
TGTGCCAGCAGTTGGCAGCGGAGCTCCTACGAGCAGTACTTC
CASSWQRSSYEQYF